The 29 T cell receptor beta chains in this list originate from one sample, sequenced in a study of shared clonotypes between healthy human individuals. TCRdb keeps only in-frame clones here, not all; method: immunoSEQ multiplex PCR. The table lists roughly 2.2 million clones, 85% to 95% of them singletons. Sequences were obtained from naive CD4+ T cells from PBMCs. Indicated subset: CD45RA+ positively selected. The origin of the receptors is a man between 18 and 29 years old in good health. Some clones in this sample may be carry-over from other donors' samples.

The chain has TRBV27 and TRBJ2-2; D remains unclear. Germline lookup yields CDR1 MNHEY and CDR2 SMNVEV (reference sequence). The V and J ends lost 2 bases and 6 bases respectively, with 13 bases between them. This CDR3 region has 15 residues. CDR3 loop: CASSLRRTVPGELFF. The CDR3 bases are TGTGCCAGCAGTTTACGTCGGACGGTCCCCGGGGAGCTGTTTTTT.

The chain has TRBV11-2 and TRBJ1-2, with D perhaps TRBD1 (6 bases). With 0 bases removed from V and 1 base from J, the gap between germline ends came to 9 bases. The germline V gene has CDR1 SGHAT and CDR2 FQNNGV. This CDR3 is 15 amino acids long. The CDR3 sequence is CASSLDARGNYGYTF. The CDR3 DNA follows: TGTGCCAGCAGCTTAGACGCCAGGGGTAACTATGGCTACACCTTC.

This clone appeared a few times. The rearrangement links TRBV29-1 to TRBJ1-4, with D uncertain. Germline values: CDR1 SQVTM, CDR2 ANQGSEA. The CDR3 spans 13 residues. CDR3 residues: CRSKDATNEKLFF. The CDR3 region has the DNA TGCAGGTCCAAGGACGCAACTAATGAAAAACTGTTTTTT.

The chain combines TRBV7-2 with TRBJ2-4; tentative D call: TRBD1 (5 bases). The CDR3 is made up of 18 amino acids. CDR1 and CDR2 from the germline V gene are SGHTA and FQGNSA. V dropped 5 bases and J dropped 1 base, with 21 bases sitting between them. DNA for the CDR3: TGTGCCAGCAGCCCCTTGCCCGGCAGGGTTTATGCCAAAAACATTCAGTACTTC. Its protein is CASSPLPGRVYAKNIQYF.

Only a few counts were recorded for this clone. The chain combines TRBV7-2 with TRBJ1-1; 9 bases align to TRBD1. J gave up 1 base and V 2 bases, and 8 bases lay outside the gene matches. Germline CDR1 and CDR2: SGHTA and FQGNSA. The CDR3 runs to 17 residues. The CDR3 DNA sequence: TGTGCCAGCAGCTTATACACAGGGGGCACCAGGAACACTGAAGCTTTCTTT. The encoded protein is CASSLYTGGTRNTEAFF.

The chain joins TRBV9 to TRBJ1-5; D might be TRBD1 (5 bases). Trimming shortened V by 4 bases and J by 7 bases, and 12 bases separated the two germline ends. This CDR3 region has 13 residues. Per germline, CDR1 SGDLS and CDR2 YYNGEE. The CDR3 reads CASSYAGGQPQHF. DNA of the CDR3: TGTGCCAGCAGCTACGCCGGGGGACAGCCCCAGCATTTT.

This clone was observed once. The chain has TRBV9 and TRBJ2-1, with unresolved D. The CDR3 contains 14 residues. Looked up from germline, CDR1 is SGDLS and CDR2 is YYNGEE. Deletions cut 4 bases from V and 2 bases from J, with 10 bases between. Written as DNA, the CDR3 is TGTGCCAGCAGCCCACGACCCCCCTACAATGAGCAGTTCTTC. As protein: CASSPRPPYNEQFF.

The chain recombines TRBV2 with TRBJ2-3; possible D gene TRBD2, 5 bases. Trimming left V 7 bases short and J 2 bases short, with 10 bases between. The CDR3 sequence is 13 residues long. The germline CDR1 and CDR2 sequences are SNHLY and FYNNEI. The DNA for the CDR3 is TGTGCCAGCACAAGGCGGGTCACAGATACGCAGTATTTT. It specifies CASTRRVTDTQYF.

This sequence joins TRBV25-1 and TRBJ2-5, with 10 bases lining up with TRBD2. The CDR3 sequence is 18 residues long. Trimming cost V 3 bases and J 5 bases; bases outside gene matches: 15. CDR1 and CDR2 from the germline V gene are MGHDK and SYGVNS. The CDR3 spells CASSDSGWMGLARETQYF. The CDR3 nucleotides are TGTGCCAGCAGTGATTCTGGTTGGATGGGACTAGCGAGGGAGACCCAGTACTTC.

The V gene is TRBV5-4, the J gene TRBJ2-3; TRBD1 matches at 9 bases. CDR1 is SGHNT and CDR2 is YYREEE in the germline V gene (reference sequence). Trimming took 3 bases from V and 2 from J; bases not matched to a gene: 10. The CDR3 is made up of 17 amino acids. The CDR3 reads CASSSGGGTGITDTQYF. CDR3 DNA: TGTGCCAGCAGCTCCGGAGGTGGGACAGGGATCACAGATACGCAGTATTTT.

As concerns this clone: Other DNA sequences of this sample code for an identical CDR3. The J gene is TRBJ1-3, the V gene TRBV7-6; D is unresolved. Germline CDR1 reads SGHVS; CDR2 reads FNYEAQ. V lost 0 bases, J lost 4 bases, and 4 bases lay in between. The CDR3 spans 13 residues. The CDR3 loop reads CASSLAQGNTIYF. The CDR3 region has the DNA TGTGCCAGCAGCTTAGCGCAAGGAAACACCATATATTTT.

The gene calls are TRBV7-9 and TRBJ1-5; no firm D call. Germline loops: CDR1 SEHNR, CDR2 FQNEAQ (reference sequence). The CDR3 has 14 residues. V lost 5 bases and J 0 bases, leaving 8 bases between the germline ends. The DNA for the CDR3 is TGTGCCAGCAGCAAAGACTTTAGCAATCAGCCCCAGCATTTT. Translation: CASSKDFSNQPQHF.

The chain is built from TRBV5-1 and TRBJ2-7; TRBD1 agrees at 8 bases. V shed 4 bases, J shed 6 bases, and the junction held 12 bases outside the gene matches. CDR1 is SGHRS, CDR2 YFSETQ, per germline. This CDR3 is built from 15 residues. The CDR3 DNA follows: TGCGCCAGCAGCCCCGACGGACAGGGAGCCCTCGAGCAGTACTTC. Its protein product is CASSPDGQGALEQYF.

Notes on this clone: The sample carries other DNA sequences with the same CDR3. J is TRBJ2-1 and V is TRBV2; a possible D gene is TRBD1 (6 bases). The length of the CDR3 is 13 residues. Germline values: CDR1 SNHLY, CDR2 FYNNEI. V shed 6 bases and J shed 5 bases, with 11 bases lying between them. CDR3 in amino acids: CASRQGLNNEQFF. The DNA of the CDR3 is TGTGCCAGCAGGCAGGGGCTGAACAATGAGCAGTTCTTC.

As regards this clone: Germline is not matched at one junction end, which may reflect a read error. The chain links TRBV7-3 to TRBJ1-1; 7 positions agree with TRBD1. The CDR3 covers 13 residues. The germline V gene encodes CDR1 SGHTA and CDR2 FQGTGA. The CDR3 sequence is CANSLSGGTEAFF. The CDR3 nucleotides read TGTGCCAACAGCTTATCAGGGGGCACTGAAGCTTTCTTT.

The genes are TRBV6-1 and TRBJ2-7; TRBD1 matches 8 bases. This CDR3 region has 15 residues. Per germline, CDR1 MNHNS and CDR2 SASEGT. The V segment lost 8 bases and the J segment 2 bases; nucleotides outside the gene matches: 11. The CDR3 protein is CASGSWTGRPYEQYF. In DNA, the CDR3 is TGTGCCAGCGGGTCCTGGACAGGGAGACCCTACGAGCAGTACTTC.

About this clone itself: Other DNA sequences from this sample encode an identical CDR3 as well. This chain uses TRBV5-1 with TRBJ2-7; TRBD2 aligns across 11 bases. This CDR3 spans 15 amino acids. The junction had 5 bases not matched to a gene; V was cut back by 4 bases and J by 2 bases. Germline V CDR1 and CDR2: SGHRS, YFSETQ. This chain's CDR3 is CASSHGTSGTYEQYF. In nucleotides, the CDR3 is TGCGCCAGCAGCCACGGGACTAGCGGTACCTACGAGCAGTACTTC.

The chain is built from TRBV7-2 and TRBJ1-1; D is possibly TRBD1 (6 bases). Germline-derived CDR1 and CDR2 are SGHTA and FQGNSA. This CDR3 has 14 amino acids. Trimming removed 5 bases from V and 2 bases from J, with 12 bases in between. This CDR3 is CASSTRTENTEAFF. The CDR3 nucleotides read TGTGCCAGCAGCACGCGGACAGAAAACACTGAAGCTTTCTTT.

As DNA, the CDR3 is TGTGCCATCCTGCGGTCGGGACAGGGCTACTCCTACGAGCAGTACTTC. The encoded protein is CAILRSGQGYSYEQYF. The chain employs TRBV10-3 and TRBJ2-7; 9 bases line up with TRBD1. From germline, CDR1 is ENHRY and CDR2 SYGVKD. CDR3 length: 16 residues. V shed 8 bases, J shed 0 bases, and the junction held 11 bases outside the gene matches.

The chain uses TRBV5-6 and TRBJ2-7; 7 nucleotides match TRBD1. CDR1 SGHDT and CDR2 YYEEEE come from the germline V gene. V dropped 4 bases and J dropped 3; count of bases not matched to a gene: 4. The length of the CDR3 is 13 residues. In nucleotides, the CDR3 is TGTGCCAGCAGCGGCCGGGACAGCTACGAGCAGTACTTC. Translating gives CASSGRDSYEQYF.

This chain joins TRBV30 and TRBJ1-6, with no clear D. V lost 3 bases to trimming and J lost 4 bases, with 16 bases between them. The CDR3 length is 16 residues. CDR1 and CDR2 from the germline V gene are GTSNPN and SVGIG (reference sequence). In DNA form, the CDR3 reads TGTGCCTGGAGCCCTAAAGGACGGTCATATAATTCACCCCTCCACTTT. Protein sequence: CAWSPKGRSYNSPLHF.

This rearrangement joins TRBV19 to TRBJ1-1, with D possibly matching TRBD1 (6 bases). Germline CDR1 reads LNHDA; CDR2 reads SQIVND (reference sequence). The CDR3 loop spans 16 amino acids. Trimming pared 2 bases from V and 3 bases from J, leaving 16 bases between. The CDR3: CASSITGGQFYTEAFF. The CDR3 DNA reads TGTGCCAGTAGTATAACAGGCGGACAGTTTTACACTGAAGCTTTCTTT.

This clone was counted a few times. The V and J genes are TRBV28 and TRBJ1-1; the D is unclear. V dropped 7 bases and J dropped 4 bases, with 10 bases sitting between them. The CDR3 extends over 12 amino acids. In germline, CDR1 is MDHEN, CDR2 SYDVKM. The CDR3 coding sequence is TGTGCCAGCATTAGCAGTTTCACTGAAGCTTTCTTT. Translating gives CASISSFTEAFF.

CDR3 nucleotide sequence: TGTGCCATCCGCGGCCAAGAGACCCAGTACTTC. Protein product: CAIRGQETQYF. The chain joins TRBV28 to TRBJ2-5; D gene uncertain. The CDR3 has 11 residues. Per germline, CDR1 MDHEN and CDR2 SYDVKM. V shed 10 bases and J shed 1 base, with 7 bases lying between them.

Of note for this clone: The same CDR3 is also encoded by other DNA sequences in this sample. The V gene is TRBV7-9, the J gene TRBJ1-1; no definite D call. The CDR3 sequence is 14 residues long. Germline CDR1 is SEHNR and CDR2 is FQNEAQ (reference sequence). The V and J ends lost 1 base and 4 bases respectively, with 10 bases between them. The CDR3 spells CASSLEAGGTEAFF. CDR3 sequence (DNA): TGTGCCAGCAGCTTAGAGGCAGGCGGCACTGAAGCTTTCTTT.

The chain carries TRBV29-1 and TRBJ1-6; D is undetermined. In germline, CDR1 is SQVTM, CDR2 ANQGSEA. V lost 7 bases and J lost 8, with 9 bases in between. This CDR3 is 11 amino acids long. CDR3 sequence reads: CSAEPDSPLHF. For the CDR3, the DNA is TGCAGCGCAGAGCCTGATTCACCCCTCCACTTT.

This rearrangement joins TRBV28 to TRBJ1-1, with 7 positions matching TRBD1. With 6 bases clipped from V and 3 bases from J, the junction kept 4 bases outside the gene matches. Germline values: CDR1 MDHEN, CDR2 SYDVKM. CDR3 length: 13 amino acids. CDR3 amino acids: CASRTGSYTEAFF. The DNA of the CDR3 is TGTGCCAGCAGGACAGGGTCGTACACTGAAGCTTTCTTT.

This clone was observed once. The V gene is TRBV7-9, the J gene TRBJ1-1; D gene uncertain. The CDR3 loop spans 17 amino acids. Germline CDR1 and CDR2: SEHNR and FQNEAQ (reference sequence). V shed 4 bases and J shed 5 bases, with 23 bases lying between them. The CDR3 here is CASSSNVGSIWRTEAFF. Here the CDR3 DNA reads TGTGCCAGCAGCTCGAACGTGGGGTCAATTTGGAGGACTGAAGCTTTCTTT.

This chain uses TRBV5-1 with TRBJ2-7, with TRBD1 identical over 8 bases. Germline V lookup: CDR1 SGHRS, CDR2 YFSETQ. The V and J ends lost 4 bases and 3 bases, in that order; junction bases with no gene match: 3. The CDR3 is made up of 13 amino acids. CDR3 region: CASSMGQDYEQYF. The CDR3 region has the DNA TGCGCCAGCAGCATGGGACAGGACTACGAGCAGTACTTC.